Listed below are T cell receptor beta chains from one sample, sequenced in a study of blood T cells in healthy people across ages. TCRdb reprocessed the 5' RACE reads with MiXCR, giving one entry per CDR3 protein. The table lists some 710,000 distinct CDR3 sequences, 35% to 60% of them singletons, with less than 20% in the top ten. The source material was blood. These receptors originate from an elderly man in good health. CDR3s include the opening cysteine and the closing phenylalanine or tryptophan. Each record gives: D gene, V gene, J gene, CDR3 protein. D genes are given only for firm matches.

-	TRBV6-6	TRBJ2-7	CASSQAGRKYEQYF
-	TRBV28	TRBJ1-5	CASSFLTSHQPQHF
-	TRBV6-1	TRBJ2-3	CASSERTEVTDAQYF
-	TRBV2	TRBJ1-1	CASSDGGYTEAFF
-	TRBV21-1	TRBJ2-7	CASSKAKHLYEQYF
TRBD1	TRBV7-2	TRBJ1-3	CASSTTGGTGNTIYF
-	TRBV12-3/TRBV12-4	TRBJ1-2	CASRAVVGGYTF
-	TRBV7-2	TRBJ2-7	CASSLEVGLSYEQYF
-	TRBV7-9	TRBJ1-6	CASSPEGNSPLHF
TRBD2	TRBV20-1	TRBJ2-1	CSARPRGTRQNEQFF
TRBD2	TRBV20-1	TRBJ2-3	CSAWREGRADTQYF
TRBD1	TRBV7-9	TRBJ2-5	CASLPEGQGPETQYF
-	TRBV20-1	TRBJ2-7	CSAREGLHYEQYF
TRBD2	TRBV12-3/TRBV12-4	-	CASSLSGRAYNEQYF
-	TRBV6-2/TRBV6-3	TRBJ2-2	CATKTREAGELFF
-	TRBV5-1	TRBJ1-2	CASSLVGATNYGYTF
-	TRBV7-3	TRBJ2-1	CASSLGSRTTAEQFF
-	TRBV7-2	TRBJ2-7	CASSFKGETTYEQYF
-	TRBV7-8	TRBJ2-5	CASSLSTVASWEQYF
-	TRBV5-1	TRBJ2-1	CASTGGQGTTNEQFF
-	TRBV21-1	TRBJ2-1	CASSNCLYGSVRSYNEQFF
TRBD2	TRBV29-1	TRBJ2-1	CSAGLAGVSEQFF
TRBD2	TRBV9	TRBJ2-3	CASSTETSGDSTDTQYF
-	TRBV7-9	TRBJ1-2	CASSPDRDGYTF
-	TRBV30	TRBJ1-5	CAYSTDNQPQHF
TRBD1	TRBV18	TRBJ1-2	CASSPGQTYGYTF
TRBD2	TRBV12-3/TRBV12-4	TRBJ2-7	CASSLGLAGGAYEQYF
TRBD1	TRBV6-2/TRBV6-3	TRBJ2-5	CASSPWTGTVGTQYF
-	TRBV20-1	-	CSARVVKAGEQYF